The rows below give T cell receptor beta chains drawn from one sample of a study of T cell responses to AZD1222 COVID-19 vaccine. Assay: immunoSEQ multiplex PCR; the TCRdb copy retains only in-frame clones and omits some. This sample has over 150,000 clones; roughly 90% occur once, and the top ten carry around 3%. The sequencing here drew on peripheral blood, taken on day 0 of AZD1222 vaccination. Receptor source: an adult in good health. Each CDR3 is given without its conserved first and last residue. Each record gives: D gene, V gene, J gene, CDR3 protein. A D gene is named only where the DNA matches it firmly.

-	TRBV18	TRBJ2-2	ASSPQYTGELF
-	TRBV10-2	TRBJ1-1	ASNTANTEAF
-	TRBV6-5	TRBJ2-1	ASRRISGDGNEQF
-	TRBV5-4	TRBJ1-1	ASSLGQSTEAF
-	TRBV7-9	TRBJ1-3	ASSPAGVAGNTIY
TRBD1	TRBV7-9	TRBJ2-3	ASSRTGRTDTQY
TRBD1	TRBV12-5	TRBJ1-5	ASVLQGAGNQPQH
-	TRBV28	TRBJ2-7	ASSYRMTASYEQY
TRBD1	TRBV6-5	TRBJ1-2	ASNPGQGQNSYT
-	TRBV28	TRBJ1-5	ASSPPHQPQH
TRBD1	TRBV19	TRBJ2-7	ASSRDRNRQY
-	TRBV19	TRBJ1-3	ASSLTGSLLFGNTIY
-	TRBV6-5	TRBJ1-1	ASSSVGTEAF